A selection of T cell receptor beta chains follows, all from one sample in a study of shared clonotypes between healthy human individuals. The method was immunoSEQ multiplex PCR; TCRdb's version includes in-frame clones alone and lacks a portion of them. The sample has over a million clones, 96% seen once. The sample consisted of naive CD4+ T cells sorted from blood. The receptor source for this set is a young man in good health. Both conserved end residues are part of each CDR3. A D gene is named only where the DNA matches it firmly. The size field is filled for only some rows; it gives once, few, many or a size class.

CDR3 protein,CDR3 DNA,V gene,J gene,D gene,clone size
CAISEAPVPYEQYF,TGTGCCATCAGTGAGGCTCCGGTACCCTACGAGCAGTACTTC,TRBV10-3,TRBJ2-7,-,-
CASSRAVLRTYNEQFF,TGTGCCAGTAGCCGCGCGGTACTTCGAACCTACAATGAGCAGTTCTTC,TRBV19,TRBJ2-1,-,-
CASSLKGTSGRFYNEQFF,TGTGCCAGCAGCTTAAAGGGGACTAGCGGGAGGTTTTACAATGAGCAGTTCTTC,TRBV7-9,TRBJ2-1,TRBD2,-
CASSPRVPSGELFF,TGTGCCAGCTCACCGAGAGTCCCATCCGGGGAGCTGTTTTTT,TRBV18,TRBJ2-2,-,-
CASSLGATNEKLFF,TGTGCCAGCAGTTTGGGAGCAACTAATGAAAAACTGTTTTTT,TRBV28,TRBJ1-4,-,-
CASSQGIGSDTQYF,TGTGCCAGCAGCCAAGGAATCGGTTCAGATACGCAGTATTTT,TRBV14,TRBJ2-3,-,-
CASSSSLAGGKNEQFF,TGTGCCAGCAGCTCATCCCTAGCGGGAGGGAAGAATGAGCAGTTCTTC,TRBV5-4,TRBJ2-1,TRBD2,-
CASSRGAGANTGELFF,TGCGCCAGCAGTCGAGGAGCGGGCGCGAACACCGGGGAGCTGTTTTTT,TRBV10-1,TRBJ2-2,-,-
CASSQPTGTSYEQYF,TGTGCCAGCTCACAACCGACAGGGACATCCTACGAGCAGTACTTC,TRBV18,TRBJ2-7,TRBD1,-
CASSLGDRGTETQYF,TGTGCCAGCAGCTTGGGGGACAGGGGTACCGAGACCCAGTACTTC,TRBV5-6,TRBJ2-5,TRBD1,-
CASSKCPGDTGELFF,TGTGCCAGCAGCAAATGTCCAGGGGACACCGGGGAGCTGTTTTTT,TRBV21-1,TRBJ2-2,-,-
CASSSLQTGGLLYEQYF,TGTGCCAGCAGCTCACTTCAAACAGGGGGCCTCCTCTACGAGCAGTACTTC,TRBV7-9,TRBJ2-7,TRBD1,-
CASSGSFGSNEKLFF,TGCGCCAGCAGTGGCTCCTTCGGGTCTAATGAAAAACTGTTTTTT,TRBV4-1,TRBJ1-4,-,once
CASTRSSLETQYF,TGTGCCAGCACGAGAAGTAGCTTGGAGACCCAGTACTTC,TRBV18,TRBJ2-5,-,-